These 2 T cell receptor beta chains share one sample of origin, sequenced in a study of shared clonotypes between healthy human individuals. Clones were read by immunoSEQ multiplex PCR, and TCRdb kept only the in-frame ones, dropping some. In the table there are roughly 2,000,000 clones, approximately 94% of which are singletons. As defined, naive CD8 cells were CD45RO-negative and positively selected for CCR7, with terminally differentiated effector memory CD45RA+ cells excluded. Sequenced material: naive CD8+ T cells sorted from blood. These receptor sequences come from a man aged 18 to 30 in good health.

Turning to this clone: The same CDR3 is also encoded by other DNA sequences in this sample. CDR3 residues: CASSFLGGDEQYF. CDR3 bases: TGCGCCAGCAGCTTTCTAGGAGGGGACGAGCAGTACTTC. The rearrangement joins TRBV5-1 to TRBJ2-7, with D possibly TRBD2 on 6 matching bases. The V end lost 2 bases, the J end lost 5 bases, and 11 bases lay between the germline ends. Germline lookup yields CDR1 SGHRS and CDR2 YFSETQ. This CDR3 has 13 residues.

This clone was seen only once. The chain couples TRBV4-1 to TRBJ2-6; the D is unclear. The V end was cut by 3 bases, the J end by 0 bases, with 6 bases between. This CDR3 spans 15 amino acids. Germline CDR1 MGHRA, CDR2 YSYEKL. The DNA for the CDR3 is TGCGCCAGCAGCCAGCGTGGCTCTGGGGCCAACGTCCTGACTTTC. Residues: CASSQRGSGANVLTF.